This T cell receptor (beta chain) emerged from a study of T cell clones after liver transplantation. Study context: Three of eight recipients were HCV-positive; others had non-autoimmune, non-viral indications. At least one year of complete immunosuppression withdrawal without enzymes over twice normal defined tolerance.

The V end was cut by 6 bases, the J end by 5 bases, with 13 bases between. The V gene's germline CDR1 is MNHEY and CDR2 SVGAGI. The CDR3 contains 13 residues. Assay used: immunoSEQ multiplex PCR; TCRdb lists only in-frame clones, some missing. The data contain tens of thousands of clones, 83% of them singletons. V and J are TRBV6-5 and TRBJ2-5; D perhaps matches TRBD1 (6 bases). Sample: CD4+ T cells from blood, taken at the 22-month timepoint. The TCR was taken from a human patient who received a liver transplant. Some of the T cells may derive from the graft donor. This chain's CDR3 is CASSEQGPETQYF. DNA for the CDR3: TGTGCCAGCAGCGAACAGGGCCCTGAGACCCAGTACTTC.